A single sample gave rise to the 28 T cell receptor beta chains below, sequenced in a study of Ad26.COV2.S vaccination and SARS-CoV-2 variants. The method was immunoSEQ multiplex PCR; TCRdb's version includes in-frame clones alone and lacks a portion of them. The repertoire has about 440,000 clones, about 90% of them found once; the top ten carry roughly 4%. Described treatment: 15 to 20 received Ad26.COV2.S at low or high dose, single or two shots; roughly 5 received placebo; per-sample allocation not given. The investigators took samples on day 63 after the first vaccine or placebo injection. Sample: peripheral blood, taken in a trial of Ad26.COV2.S vaccine versus placebo. These receptors were collected from a person between 18 and 59 years old who received the Ad26.COV2.S COVID-19 vaccine or a placebo.

CDR3 nucleotide sequence: TGTGCCAGCAGTGAAGGGCCCTACGAGCAGTACTTC. Translating it yields CASSEGPYEQYF. The J gene is TRBJ2-7, the V gene TRBV27; D remains ambiguous. V was shortened by 5 bases and J by 2 bases, with 7 bases between the two germline ends. CDR3 length: 12 residues. Germline-derived CDR1 and CDR2 are MNHEY and SMNVEV (reference sequence).

The rearrangement uses TRBV5-4 and TRBJ1-1, with D tentatively TRBD1 (6 bases). Per germline, CDR1 SGHNT and CDR2 YYREEE (reference sequence). The CDR3 has 14 amino acids. V lost 1 base and J 11 bases, leaving 18 bases between the germline ends. Here the CDR3 reads CASSLRQGPTRAFF. The DNA of the CDR3 is TGTGCCAGCAGCTTGAGGCAGGGGCCAACCAGGGCTTTCTTT.

The rearrangement links TRBV13 to TRBJ2-7, with 10 bases lining up with TRBD1. Germline V lookup: CDR1 PRHDT, CDR2 FYEKMQ (reference sequence). CDR3 size: 14 residues. The V and J ends lost 3 bases and 4 bases, in that order; junction bases with no gene match: 3. The CDR3 loop is CASSFRDRGYEQYF. CDR3 coding DNA: TGTGCCAGCAGCTTCCGGGACAGGGGTTACGAGCAGTACTTC.

The rearrangement joins TRBV29-1 to TRBJ2-7, with 9 positions matching TRBD2. V was clipped by 5 bases and J by 3 bases; unmatched bases: 8. The CDR3 has 14 residues. Per the germline V gene, CDR1 is SQVTM and CDR2 is ANQGSEA. The CDR3 loop is CSVPFLAGFYEQYF. The CDR3 coding sequence is TGCAGCGTTCCCTTCCTAGCGGGATTCTACGAGCAGTACTTC.

This chain uses TRBV18 with TRBJ2-3, with no clear D. The CDR3 loop spans 14 amino acids. Per germline, CDR1 KGHSH and CDR2 LQKENI. V was trimmed by 4 bases and J by 2 bases, leaving 10 bases between them. The CDR3 bases are TGTGCCAGCTCACAGGGTTTGGACACAGATACGCAGTATTTT. Translating it yields CASSQGLDTDTQYF.

The V and J genes are TRBV14 and TRBJ2-3; D is ambiguous. CDR3 length: 11 residues. CDR1 and CDR2 from the germline V gene are SGHDN and FVKESK. V gave up 1 base and J gave up 14 bases, with 10 bases separating them. The CDR3 nucleotides are TGTGCCAGCAGCCAAGGGAGCCCGCTGTATTTT. Translating gives CASSQGSPLYF. The full variable domain, with the rest looked up from reference TRBV14 and TRBJ2-3, is EAGVTQFPSHSVIEKGQTVTLRCDPISGHDNLYWYRRVMGKEIKFLLHFVKESKQDESGMPNNRFLAERTGGTYSTLKVQPAELEDSGVYFCASSQGSPLYFGPGTRLTVL.

This sequence joins TRBV28 and TRBJ1-1; TRBD1 matches 7 bases. Germline V gene data show CDR1 as MDHEN and CDR2 as SYDVKM. CDR3 length equals 13 residues. Trimming removed 2 bases from V and 7 bases from J; junction bases left unmatched: 4. DNA of the CDR3: TGTGCCAGCAGTTTAGGGCAGGGGGTTGAAGCTTTCTTT. It codes for CASSLGQGVEAFF.

The V and J genes are TRBV18 and TRBJ2-5; D might be TRBD1 or TRBD2, each matching 5 bases. V was pared by 4 bases and J by 4 bases, with 16 bases between. This CDR3 has 15 residues. Germline V lookup: CDR1 KGHSH, CDR2 LQKENI. CDR3 amino acids: CASSRDDRLGETQYF. In nucleotides, the CDR3 is TGTGCCAGCTCACGGGACGACCGGCTGGGAGAGACCCAGTACTTC.

V is TRBV27 and J is TRBJ1-3; 7 bases are shared with TRBD1. This CDR3 is built from 16 residues. The junction had 13 bases not matched to a gene; V was cut back by 7 bases and J by 4 bases. In germline, CDR1 is MNHEY, CDR2 SMNVEV (reference sequence). Here the CDR3 reads CASKNRGRFVGNTIYF. CDR3 DNA sequence: TGTGCCAGCAAAAACAGGGGCCGATTCGTCGGAAACACCATATATTTT.

J is TRBJ2-5 and V is TRBV7-2; 8 bases line up with TRBD1. CDR1 is SGHTA, CDR2 FQGNSA, per germline. The CDR3 spans 15 residues. Trimming took 3 bases from V and 1 from J; bases not matched to a gene: 4. CDR3 nucleotides: TGTGCCAGCAGCTTGCTCAGGGGGCGCCAAGAGACCCAGTACTTC. Its translation: CASSLLRGRQETQYF.

The chain is built from TRBV18 and TRBJ2-1; D possibly corresponds to TRBD1 (6 bases). The V gene's germline CDR1 is KGHSH and CDR2 LQKENI. V shed 5 bases and J shed 3 bases, with 20 bases lying between them. The CDR3 is 17 amino acids. CDR3 amino acids: CASSSVVVDSFYNEQFF. The CDR3 coding sequence is TGTGCCAGCTCAAGCGTGGTGGTGGACAGTTTCTACAATGAGCAGTTCTTC. The full variable domain, with the rest looked up from reference TRBV18 and TRBJ2-1, is NAGVMQNPRHLVRRRGQEARLRCSPMKGHSHVYWYRQLPEEGLKFMVYLQKENIIDESGMPKERFSAEFPKEGPSILRIQQVVRGDSAAYFCASSSVVVDSFYNEQFFGPGTRLTVL.

The CDR3 protein is CASSLDFGTSGGSSYEQYF. CDR3 DNA: TGCGCCAGCAGCTTGGATTTTGGGACTAGCGGGGGAAGCTCCTACGAGCAGTACTTC. This chain joins TRBV5-1 and TRBJ2-7; 14 bases match TRBD2. The germline gives CDR1 SGHRS, CDR2 YFSETQ. Trimming cost V 0 bases and J 0 bases; bases outside gene matches: 8. CDR3 length: 19 amino acids.

The V call is TRBV19, the J call TRBJ1-5, with no clear D. The germline V gene encodes CDR1 LNHDA and CDR2 SQIVND (reference sequence). Between the trimmed V and J ends, which lost 3 bases and 7 bases, there was a span of 13 bases. The CDR3 has 14 amino acids. The DNA of the CDR3 is TGTGCCAGTAGTATTTTCCACGAAGGGCAGCCCCAGCATTTT. Translation gives CASSIFHEGQPQHF.

This clone has only a few counts. The chain uses TRBV20-1 and TRBJ1-5; D is possibly TRBD1 (5 bases). Trimming took off 3 bases at V and 8 bases at J, with 17 bases between the two ends. Germline V gene lookup returns CDR1 DFQATT and CDR2 SNEGSKA (reference sequence). CDR3 length equals 14 residues. CDR3 protein: CSASTPGGGKPQHF. CDR3 nucleotide sequence: TGCAGTGCTAGTACCCCGGGTGGGGGAAAGCCCCAGCATTTT.

The chain combines TRBV6-5 with TRBJ2-1, with D perhaps matching TRBD2 (5 bases). The germline V gene has CDR1 MNHEY and CDR2 SVGAGI. The CDR3 consists of 14 residues. The V and J ends lost 2 bases and 8 bases respectively, with 13 bases between them. CDR3: CASSYASPLDEQFF. CDR3 nucleotides: TGTGCCAGCAGTTACGCTAGCCCGCTCGATGAGCAGTTCTTC.

A single count supports this clone. This chain links TRBV24-1 with TRBJ2-2, with 7 bases aligning to TRBD2. The CDR3 runs to 17 residues. Looked up from germline, CDR1 is KGHDR and CDR2 is SFDVKD. V dropped 2 bases and J dropped 6; count of bases not matched to a gene: 11. CDR3 protein: CATSDSAGKVFSGELFF. For the CDR3, the DNA is TGTGCCACCAGTGATTCAGCGGGAAAGGTATTCTCCGGGGAGCTGTTTTTT.

V gene TRBV19 combines with J gene TRBJ1-1; maybe TRBD1 (6 bases). The CDR3 runs 12 residues. V gave up 5 bases and J gave up 7 bases, with 11 bases separating them. From germline, CDR1 is LNHDA and CDR2 SQIVND (reference sequence). This chain's CDR3 is CASSPRGGEAFF. CDR3 DNA: TGTGCCAGTAGTCCCAGGGGCGGTGAAGCTTTCTTT.

The CDR3 region is CASSLYTGDTQYF. In DNA form, the CDR3 reads TGTGCCAGCAGCTTATATACGGGGGATACGCAGTATTTT. The chain recombines TRBV7-9 with TRBJ2-3, with D maybe TRBD2 (5 bases). The CDR3 runs 13 residues. CDR1 SEHNR and CDR2 FQNEAQ come from the germline V gene (reference sequence). The V and J ends lost 2 bases and 6 bases respectively, with 9 bases between them.

The chain links TRBV6-4 to TRBJ2-1; TRBD2 aligns across 11 bases. J gave up 3 bases and V 4 bases, and 5 bases lay outside the gene matches. Germline V CDR1 and CDR2: MRHNA, SNTAGT. The CDR3 is 16 amino acids. DNA of the CDR3: TGTGCCAGCAGTGCCTCGGGACTAGCGGACTACAATGAGCAGTTCTTC. Translating it yields CASSASGLADYNEQFF.

The V and J genes are TRBV6-2 or TRBV6-3 and TRBJ2-7; 7 bases are shared with TRBD2. The J segment lost 2 bases and the V segment lost 4 bases, leaving 8 bases of the junction unmatched. The CDR3 runs to 15 residues. The germline V gene encodes CDR1 MNHEY and CDR2 SVGEGT. CDR3 nucleotide sequence: TGTGCCAGCAGTTTTCCCCTAGGGACTACCTACGAGCAGTACTTC. It specifies CASSFPLGTTYEQYF.

Turning to this clone: Other DNA sequences within the sample encode an identical CDR3. This rearrangement joins TRBV3-1 (or the pseudogene TRBV3-2) to TRBJ2-1; no clear D. V was pared by 2 bases and J by 4 bases, with 3 bases between. The CDR3 is 12 amino acids. Germline V gene data show CDR1 as LGHDT and CDR2 as YNNKEL (reference sequence). In DNA, the CDR3 is TGTGCCAGCAGCCAACCATACAATGAGCAGTTCTTC. Translation: CASSQPYNEQFF.

The rearrangement uses TRBV18 and TRBJ1-3, with 7 bases matching TRBD1. CDR3 size: 17 residues. V shed 2 bases, J shed 0 bases, and the junction held 7 bases outside the gene matches. Germline V gene sequence: CDR1 KGHSH, CDR2 LQKENI. In DNA, the CDR3 is TGTGCCAGCTCACCAGGGACAGACGTCCCCTCTGGAAACACCATATATTTT. As protein: CASSPGTDVPSGNTIYF.

This clone appeared once. In DNA, the CDR3 is TGCGCCAGCAGCCTCCTCCCGACAGGGGACGCTGGGGCCAACGTCCTGACTTTC. Its protein product is CASSLLPTGDAGANVLTF. V gene TRBV5-1 combines with J gene TRBJ2-6, with 8 positions matching TRBD1. CDR1 and CDR2 from the germline V gene are SGHRS and YFSETQ. CDR3 length: 18 amino acids. V trimming: 4 bases; J trimming: 2 bases; junction bases outside the gene matches: 11. The full variable domain, in which reference TRBV5-1 and TRBJ2-6 provide the parts outside the CDR3, is KAGVTQTPRYLIKTRGQQVTLSCSPISGHRSVSWYQQTPGQGLQFLFEYFSETQRNKGNFPGRFSGRQFSNSRSEMNVSTLELGDSALYLCASSLLPTGDAGANVLTFGAGSRLTVL.

The chain joins TRBV3-1 (or the pseudogene TRBV3-2) to TRBJ1-2; no clear D. V gave up 1 base and J gave up 0 bases, with 6 bases separating them. Germline V gives CDR1 LGHDT, CDR2 YNNKEL (reference sequence). The CDR3 has 14 amino acids. DNA for the CDR3: TGTGCCAGCAGCCAAGTAATTTCTAACTATGGCTACACCTTC. Protein sequence: CASSQVISNYGYTF.

This clone was seen a single time. The chain has TRBV5-1 and TRBJ1-1, with D tentatively TRBD1 (5 bases). The CDR3 is made up of 14 amino acids. V gave up 0 bases and J gave up 1 base, with 7 bases separating them. Germline CDR1 SGHRS, CDR2 YFSETQ. CDR3 DNA: TGCGCCAGCAGCTTGGGACAGCAGAACACTGAAGCTTTCTTT. Its protein product is CASSLGQQNTEAFF.

The V and J genes are TRBV2 and TRBJ1-2; 10 bases agree with TRBD1. This CDR3 is built from 15 residues. Germline V CDR1 and CDR2: SNHLY, FYNNEI. Unmatched junction bases numbered 2, after V lost 0 bases and J lost 4 bases. The CDR3 DNA follows: TGTGCCAGCAGTGAAGCAGGGACAGGGGTCTATGGCTACACCTTC. Its translation: CASSEAGTGVYGYTF.

The chain carries TRBV7-2 and TRBJ2-3, with 10 positions matching TRBD2. CDR1 SGHTA and CDR2 FQGNSA come from the germline V gene. There are 19 residues in the CDR3. V gave up 1 base and J gave up 1 base; unmatched junction bases: 11. The CDR3 loop reads CASSLGLAGRLVGTDTQYF. CDR3 sequence (DNA): TGTGCCAGCAGCTTAGGACTAGCGGGCCGCTTGGTGGGCACAGATACGCAGTATTTT.

The chain uses TRBV27 and TRBJ2-7; 11 nucleotides line up with TRBD2. Germline V gene data show CDR1 as MNHEY and CDR2 as SMNVEV (reference sequence). The CDR3 sequence is 16 residues long. V shed 2 bases and J 4 bases; nucleotides not matched to a gene: 7. The CDR3: CASSLGTSGYTYEQYF. As DNA, the CDR3 is TGTGCCAGCAGTTTAGGGACTAGCGGCTATACTTACGAGCAGTACTTC.